This paragraph reports one T cell receptor beta chain. Antigen: not known. From germline, CDR1 is MNHEY and CDR2 SVGAGI. This CDR3 contains 15 residues. Reprocessing the 5' RACE reads, TCRdb reports a single entry for every CDR3 protein and omits DNA. The sample includes more than 400,000 distinct CDR3 sequences. This sample is drawn from a study of T cells expressing NK-cell markers. Study results and caveats: HCMV specificity of the expanded NKG2C+ T cell clones stayed unclear.

The origin of this receptor is a woman between 18 and 75 years old in good health. This chain links TRBV6-5 with TRBJ2-2. Specimen: blood T cells: a sorted CD56 or NKG2C T cell subset, CD4+ or CD8+ T cells, or bulk PBMC T cells (not recorded which). This chain's CDR3 is CASSYSRGSRGELFF.